This is a list of T cell receptor beta chains from one sample in a study of blood T cell repertoires in COVID-19. Assay used: immunoSEQ multiplex PCR; TCRdb lists only in-frame clones, some missing. This sample carries roughly 100,000 clones, about 90% of them seen once, and the ten largest clones take less than 5.5%. The material sequenced was peripheral blood. These TCRs come from a young man with acute or convalescent COVID-19. Each CDR3 is given with its conserved first and last residue. Each record gives: clone size, D gene, J gene, V gene, CDR3 protein, CDR3 DNA. The D gene is left open where the match is weak. A row's size may be missing; if present it is once, few, many or a size class.

NA TRBD1 TRBJ2-1 TRBV7-9 CASSLDRVHNEQFF TGTGCCAGCAGCTTGGACAGGGTACACAATGAGCAGTTCTTC
NA TRBD1 TRBJ1-2 TRBV9 CASSAVPTGGVYGYTF TGTGCCAGCAGCGCCGTACCGACAGGGGGGGTATACGGCTACACCTTC
NA NA TRBJ2-3 TRBV24-1 CATRGTSRGLTDTQYF TGTGCCACCAGGGGGACTAGCAGGGGGCTCACAGATACGCAGTATTTT
NA TRBD2 TRBJ2-1 TRBV5-1 CASSLTSSGGPRDEQFF TGCGCCAGCAGCTTGACCTCTAGCGGGGGGCCGCGGGATGAGCAGTTCTTC
NA NA TRBJ1-1 TRBV6-5 CASRPDRLGAAFF TGTGCCAGCAGACCTGACAGGCTCGGGGCAGCTTTCTTT
NA TRBD1 TRBJ1-5 TRBV7-8 CASSPDRGMGNQPQHF TGTGCCAGCAGCCCGGACAGGGGGATGGGCAATCAGCCCCAGCATTTT
NA NA TRBJ1-5 TRBV5-1 CASRVGGNQPQHF TGCGCCAGCCGAGTCGGGGGGAATCAGCCCCAGCATTTT
NA TRBD2 TRBJ2-1 TRBV6-6 CASSPLKSGSMGNEQFF TGTGCCAGCAGTCCATTAAAAAGCGGGAGTATGGGGAATGAGCAGTTCTTC
NA TRBD1 TRBJ2-7 TRBV5-1 CASSLQGPYEQYF TGCGCCAGCAGCTTACAGGGGCCATACGAGCAGTACTTC
NA NA TRBJ1-2 TRBV18 CASSHRSSDGYTF TGTGCCAGCTCCCACCGGTCGTCCGATGGCTACACCTTC
NA TRBD1 TRBJ1-1 TRBV5-1 CASSLGGKIGTDTEAFF TGCGCCAGCAGCTTGGGAGGGAAAATCGGGACAGACACTGAAGCTTTCTTT
NA TRBD1 TRBJ1-5 TRBV7-8 CASSFQGADQPQHF TGTGCCAGCAGCTTTCAGGGGGCAGATCAGCCCCAGCATTTT
NA NA TRBJ2-3 TRBV24-1 CATSDSRGSRGTQYF TGTGCCACCAGTGACTCTAGGGGGTCCAGAGGTACGCAGTATTTT
large TRBD1 TRBJ2-3 TRBV24-1 CATSDSRRTGGLVHPRYTDTQYF TGTGCCACCAGTGACTCACGACGGACAGGGGGACTCGTTCACCCGAGATACACAGATACGCAGTATTTT
NA TRBD1 TRBJ2-7 TRBV5-6 CASSFEGGPNEQYF TGTGCCAGCAGCTTTGAAGGGGGCCCCAACGAGCAGTACTTC
NA NA TRBJ1-1 TRBV19 CASSFGLNTEAFF TGTGCCAGTAGTTTCGGACTTAATACTGAAGCTTTCTTT
few TRBD1 TRBJ1-4 TRBV2 CASSPTRRGLSTNEKLFF TGTGCCAGCAGTCCGACCCGAAGGGGGCTCTCAACTAATGAAAAACTGTTTTTT
once NA TRBJ1-3 TRBV9 CASSAYSGNTIYF TGTGCCAGCAGCGCTTACTCTGGAAACACCATATATTTT
NA TRBD1 TRBJ1-6 TRBV6-5 CASSYATGGHSPLHF TGTGCCAGCAGTTACGCGACAGGGGGCCATTCACCCCTCCACTTT
few TRBD2 TRBJ2-7 TRBV19 CASSDQASGGRNEQYF TGTGCCAGTAGTGATCAAGCTAGCGGGGGTAGAAACGAGCAGTACTTC
once NA TRBJ1-1 TRBV6-4 CASSLRGGTEAFF TGTGCCAGCAGTCTGAGAGGTGGAACTGAAGCTTTCTTT
NA NA TRBJ1-1 TRBV5-1 CASSAGGKTEAFF TGCGCCAGCAGCGCCGGGGGGAAGACTGAAGCTTTCTTT